This T cell receptor beta chain appears in the sequencing data of a study of blood T cell repertoires in COVID-19. This table comes from immunoSEQ multiplex PCR, and its TCRdb copy is limited to in-frame clones, with some not included. The repertoire includes 200,000 to 250,000 clones, about 85% of them detected once, and 11% sits in the top ten. Worth noting for this clone: A junction end diverges from the germline sequence, so it may reflect a read error.

The CDR3 length is 13 residues. CDR1 SSHAT and CDR2 FNYEAQ come from the germline V gene (reference sequence). Participant ages covered about 18 to 95 years across about two dozen US areas. Sequencing input: PBMCs or T cells enriched from blood (not recorded which). This TCR was recovered from a man aged 25 to 40 who had recovered from COVID-19. V and J are TRBV7-7 and TRBJ2-1, with D perhaps matching TRBD2 (5 bases). CDR3 amino acids: CASSLASENEQFF. The DNA of the CDR3 is TGTGCTAGCAGCTTAGCGTCCGAGAATGAGCAGTTCTTC.